This T cell receptor beta chain derives from a study of blood T cell repertoires in COVID-19. The table came from immunoSEQ multiplex PCR; TCRdb's copy has only in-frame clones and leaves some out. The table shows a few hundred thousand clones, with 84% occurring only once. In this sample, this clone turned up a few times. Germline CDR1 KGHSH, CDR2 LQKENI. This CDR3 spans 15 amino acids. The ends lost 4 bases at V and 7 bases at J; junction bases unmatched: 7. V gene TRBV18 combines with J gene TRBJ1-6; the match to TRBD1 covers 7 bases. Sequenced material: peripheral blood. This sequence was found in a man aged 50 to 59 with active or convalescent COVID-19. The CDR3 sequence is CASSRQGLDNSPLHF. The DNA of the CDR3 is TGTGCCAGCTCACGACAGGGCCTTGACAATTCACCCCTCCACTTT.